This T cell receptor beta chain appears in the sequencing data of a study of T cell responses to AZD1222 COVID-19 vaccine. Findings and caveats of the study: Repertoires were collected only later (after the peak T cell response had occurred). The donor group comprised mostly white British people and more females; the analysis possibly underestimated clonal diversity. Seropositive at baseline were only a handful of AZD1222 recipients.

Generated by immunoSEQ multiplex PCR, the TCRdb table keeps only in-frame clones and is missing some. The sample has 150,000 or so clones; roughly 94% are singletons. The CDR3 covers 20 residues. The V segment lost 4 bases and the J segment 6 bases; nucleotides outside the gene matches: 22. Germline CDR1 and CDR2: LNHDA and SQIVND (reference sequence). This clone was picked up one time. The target antigen is unknown. The TCR sequence derives from an adult who received the AZD1222 COVID-19 vaccine. The sample was peripheral blood, taken 28 days after the second AZD1222 dose. V is TRBV19 and J is TRBJ2-2, with 8 positions matching TRBD1. The CDR3 sequence: CASSKGSGGYLVASPGELFF. The CDR3 nucleotides read TGTGCCAGTAGTAAGGGGTCAGGGGGCTATCTCGTCGCGAGTCCCGGGGAGCTGTTTTTT.